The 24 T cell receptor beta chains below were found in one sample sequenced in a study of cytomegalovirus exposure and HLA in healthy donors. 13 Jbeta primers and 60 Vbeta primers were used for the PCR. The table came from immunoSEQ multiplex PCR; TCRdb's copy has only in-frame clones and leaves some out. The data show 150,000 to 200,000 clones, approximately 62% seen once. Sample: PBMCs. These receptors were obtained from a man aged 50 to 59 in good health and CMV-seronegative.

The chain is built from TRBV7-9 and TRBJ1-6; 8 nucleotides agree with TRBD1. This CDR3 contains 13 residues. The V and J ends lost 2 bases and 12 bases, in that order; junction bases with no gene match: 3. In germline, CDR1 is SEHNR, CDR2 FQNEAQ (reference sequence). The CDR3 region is CASSLSDRGPLHF. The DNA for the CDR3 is TGTGCCAGCAGCTTATCTGACAGGGGACCCCTCCACTTT. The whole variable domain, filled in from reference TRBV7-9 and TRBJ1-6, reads DTGVSQNPRHKITKRGQNVTFRCDPISEHNRLYWYRQTLGQGPEFLTYFQNEAQLEKSRLLSDRFSAERPKGSFSTLEIQRTEQGDSAMYLCASSLSDRGPLHFGNGTRLTVT.

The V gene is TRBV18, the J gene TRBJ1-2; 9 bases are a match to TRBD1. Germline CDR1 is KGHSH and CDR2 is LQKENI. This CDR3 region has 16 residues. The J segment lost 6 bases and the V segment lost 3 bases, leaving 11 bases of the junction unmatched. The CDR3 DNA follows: TGTGCCAGCTCACCCAACTATGCGGACAGGGGTGATGGCTACACCTTC. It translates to CASSPNYADRGDGYTF.

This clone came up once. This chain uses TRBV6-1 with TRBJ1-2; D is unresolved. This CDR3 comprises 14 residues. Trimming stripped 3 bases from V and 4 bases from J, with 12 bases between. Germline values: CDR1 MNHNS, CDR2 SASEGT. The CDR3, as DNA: TGTGCCAGCAGTGATGGGCGTAAGATCTATGGCTACACCTTC. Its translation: CASSDGRKIYGYTF.

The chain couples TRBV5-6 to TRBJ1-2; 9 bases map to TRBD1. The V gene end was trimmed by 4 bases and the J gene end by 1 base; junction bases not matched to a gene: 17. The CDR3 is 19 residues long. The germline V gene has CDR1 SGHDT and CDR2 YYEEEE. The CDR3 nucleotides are TGTGCCAGCAGCCCTACAGGGGGCATCGGGCCTACCTTTAACTATGGCTACACCTTC. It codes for CASSPTGGIGPTFNYGYTF.

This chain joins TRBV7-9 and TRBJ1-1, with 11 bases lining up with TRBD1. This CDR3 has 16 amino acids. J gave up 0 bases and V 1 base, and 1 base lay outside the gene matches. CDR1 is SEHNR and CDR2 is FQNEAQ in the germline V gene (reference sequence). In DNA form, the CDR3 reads TGTGCCAGCAGCTTAGAGGACAGGGGGCTGAACACTGAAGCTTTCTTT. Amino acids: CASSLEDRGLNTEAFF.

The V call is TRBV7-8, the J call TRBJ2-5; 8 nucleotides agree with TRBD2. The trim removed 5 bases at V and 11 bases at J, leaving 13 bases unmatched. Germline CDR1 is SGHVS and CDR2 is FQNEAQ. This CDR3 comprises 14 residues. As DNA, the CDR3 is TGTGCCAGCAGCGCCAAGGGGCGGGGGGCCACGCAGTACTTC. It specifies CASSAKGRGATQYF.

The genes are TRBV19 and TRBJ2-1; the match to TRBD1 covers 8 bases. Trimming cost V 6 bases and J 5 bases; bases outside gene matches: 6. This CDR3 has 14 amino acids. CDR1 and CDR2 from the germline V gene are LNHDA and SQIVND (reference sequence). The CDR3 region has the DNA TGTGCCAGTAGCAGTAGACAGGGGAACAATGAGCAGTTCTTC. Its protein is CASSSRQGNNEQFF. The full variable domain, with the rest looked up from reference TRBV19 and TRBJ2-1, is DGGITQSPKYLFRKEGQNVTLSCEQNLNHDAMYWYRQDPGQGLRLIYYSQIVNDFQKGDIAEGYSVSREKKESFPLTVTSAQKNPTAFYLCASSSRQGNNEQFFGPGTRLTVL.

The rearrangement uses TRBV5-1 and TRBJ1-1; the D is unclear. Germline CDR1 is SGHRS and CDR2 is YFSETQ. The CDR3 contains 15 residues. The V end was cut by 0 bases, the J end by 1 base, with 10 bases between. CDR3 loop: CASSLVAGANTEAFF. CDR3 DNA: TGCGCCAGCAGCTTGGTGGCGGGAGCGAACACTGAAGCTTTCTTT.

CDR3 nucleotides: TGTGCCAGCCATAAGCTTCGACAGGGGAATGGCTACACCTTC. This codes for CASHKLRQGNGYTF. The rearrangement uses TRBV6-5 and TRBJ1-2, with TRBD1 matching over 8 bases. CDR1 MNHEY and CDR2 SVGAGI come from the germline V gene. V lost 8 bases, J lost 6 bases, and 11 bases stayed unmatched. The CDR3 spans 14 residues.

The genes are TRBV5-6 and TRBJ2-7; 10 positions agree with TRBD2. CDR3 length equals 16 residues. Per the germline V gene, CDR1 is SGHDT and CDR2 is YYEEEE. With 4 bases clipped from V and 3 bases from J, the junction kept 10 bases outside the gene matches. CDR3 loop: CASSQGLAEAIYEQYF. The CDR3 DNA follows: TGTGCCAGCAGCCAAGGACTAGCGGAGGCCATCTACGAGCAGTACTTC.

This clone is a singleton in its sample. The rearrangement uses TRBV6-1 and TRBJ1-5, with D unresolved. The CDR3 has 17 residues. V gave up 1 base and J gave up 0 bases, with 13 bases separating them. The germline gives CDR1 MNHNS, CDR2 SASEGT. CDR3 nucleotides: TGTGCCAGCAGTGAAGTCCGAACAATTAATAGCAATCAGCCCCAGCATTTT. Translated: CASSEVRTINSNQPQHF.

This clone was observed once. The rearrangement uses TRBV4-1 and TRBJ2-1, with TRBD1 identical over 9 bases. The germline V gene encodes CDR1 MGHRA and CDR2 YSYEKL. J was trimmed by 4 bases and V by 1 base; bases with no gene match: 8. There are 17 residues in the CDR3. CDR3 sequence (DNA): TGCGCCAGCAGCCAAGGAGGGGCGGGACAGGGTTACAATGAGCAGTTCTTC. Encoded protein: CASSQGGAGQGYNEQFF.

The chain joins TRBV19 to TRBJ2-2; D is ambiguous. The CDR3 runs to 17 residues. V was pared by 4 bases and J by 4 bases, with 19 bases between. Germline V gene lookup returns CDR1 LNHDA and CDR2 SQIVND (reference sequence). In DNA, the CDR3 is TGTGCCAGTAGTACCCCCGAGAGGCAGAGGCTCACCGGGGAGCTGTTTTTT. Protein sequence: CASSTPERQRLTGELFF.

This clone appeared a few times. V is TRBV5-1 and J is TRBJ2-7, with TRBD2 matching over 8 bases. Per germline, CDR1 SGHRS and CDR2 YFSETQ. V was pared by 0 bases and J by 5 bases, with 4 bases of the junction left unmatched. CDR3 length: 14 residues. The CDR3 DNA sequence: TGCGCCAGCAGCTTGGTAGCGGGGAACCACGAGCAGTACTTC. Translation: CASSLVAGNHEQYF.

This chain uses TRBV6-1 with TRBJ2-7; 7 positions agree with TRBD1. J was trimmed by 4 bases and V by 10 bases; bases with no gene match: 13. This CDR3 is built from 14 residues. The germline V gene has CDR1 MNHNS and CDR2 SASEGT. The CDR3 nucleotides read TGTGCCACTACGTTGGGGGACAGTAAGTACGAGCAGTACTTC. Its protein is CATTLGDSKYEQYF.

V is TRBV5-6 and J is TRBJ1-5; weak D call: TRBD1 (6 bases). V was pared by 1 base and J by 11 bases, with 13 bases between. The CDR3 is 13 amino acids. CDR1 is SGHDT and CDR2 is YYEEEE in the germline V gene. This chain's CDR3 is CASSLSDSQAQHF. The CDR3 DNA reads TGTGCCAGCAGCTTGTCGGACAGCCAAGCCCAGCATTTT.

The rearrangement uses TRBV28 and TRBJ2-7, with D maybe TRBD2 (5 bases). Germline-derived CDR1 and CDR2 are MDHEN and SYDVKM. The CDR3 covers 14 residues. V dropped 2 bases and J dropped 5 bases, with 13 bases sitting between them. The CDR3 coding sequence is TGTGCCAGCAGTTTACACGGGGTGCCCCACGAGCAGTACTTC. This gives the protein CASSLHGVPHEQYF.

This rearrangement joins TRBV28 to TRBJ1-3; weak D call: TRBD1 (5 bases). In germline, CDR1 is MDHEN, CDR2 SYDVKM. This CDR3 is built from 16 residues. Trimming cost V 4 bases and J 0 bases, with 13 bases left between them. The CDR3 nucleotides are TGTGCCAGCAGTTGGGGCTACAGCCACTCTGGAAACACCATATATTTT. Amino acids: CASSWGYSHSGNTIYF.

The CDR3 region is CASSGEGGGYEQYF. The CDR3 DNA follows: TGTGCCAGCAGTGGGGAGGGCGGGGGATACGAGCAGTACTTC. This chain joins TRBV2 and TRBJ2-7; TRBD2 agrees at 7 bases. With V trimmed by 4 bases and J by 4 bases, 7 bases remained unmatched. The CDR3 is made up of 14 amino acids. Looked up from germline, CDR1 is SNHLY and CDR2 is FYNNEI.

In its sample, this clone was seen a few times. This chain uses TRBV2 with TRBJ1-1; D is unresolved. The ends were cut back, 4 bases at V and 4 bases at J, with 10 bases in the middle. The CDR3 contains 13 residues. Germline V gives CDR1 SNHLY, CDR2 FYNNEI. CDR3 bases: TGTGCCAGCAGTGCGGGTTTTGGCACTGAAGCTTTCTTT. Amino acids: CASSAGFGTEAFF.

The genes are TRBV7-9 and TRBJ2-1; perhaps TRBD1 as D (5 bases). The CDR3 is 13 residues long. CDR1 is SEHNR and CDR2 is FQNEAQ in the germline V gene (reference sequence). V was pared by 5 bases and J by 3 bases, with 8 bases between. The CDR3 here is CASSLRDYNEQFF. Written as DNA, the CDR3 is TGTGCCAGCAGCCTCAGGGACTACAATGAGCAGTTCTTC.

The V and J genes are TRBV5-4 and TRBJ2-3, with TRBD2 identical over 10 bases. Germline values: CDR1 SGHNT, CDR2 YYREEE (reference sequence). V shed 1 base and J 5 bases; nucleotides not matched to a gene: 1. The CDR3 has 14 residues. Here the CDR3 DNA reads TGTGCCAGCAGCTTGAGCGGGGGGGGAGATACGCAGTATTTT. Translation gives CASSLSGGGDTQYF.

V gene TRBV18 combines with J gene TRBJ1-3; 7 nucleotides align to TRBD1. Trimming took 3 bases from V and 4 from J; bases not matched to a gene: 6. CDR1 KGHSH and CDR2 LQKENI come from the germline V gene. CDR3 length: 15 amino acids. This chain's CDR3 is CASSPQGERGNTIYF. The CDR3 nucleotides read TGTGCCAGCTCACCGCAGGGGGAACGGGGAAACACCATATATTTT.

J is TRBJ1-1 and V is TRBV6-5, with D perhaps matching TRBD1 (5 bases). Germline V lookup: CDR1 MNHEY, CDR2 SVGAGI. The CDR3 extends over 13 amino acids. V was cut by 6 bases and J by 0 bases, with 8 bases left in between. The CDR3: CASSGGMNTEAFF. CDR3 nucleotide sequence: TGTGCCAGCAGCGGGGGGATGAACACTGAAGCTTTCTTT.